The 32 T cell receptor beta chains listed next were all sequenced from one sample in a study of shared clonotypes between healthy human individuals. As defined, naive CD8 cells were CD45RO-negative and positively selected for CCR7, with terminally differentiated effector memory CD45RA+ cells excluded. Here immunoSEQ multiplex PCR was the method, and the copy in TCRdb shows in-frame clones only, minus some. This table has some 2 million clones, about 95% appearing once. Sequenced input: naive CD8+ T cells sorted from blood. Receptors were obtained from a man between 18 and 29 years old in good health.

J is TRBJ2-2 and V is TRBV7-9, with D perhaps given as TRBD1 or TRBD2 (5 bases each). Germline-derived CDR1 and CDR2 are SEHNR and FQNEAQ (reference sequence). Between the trimmed V and J ends, which lost 5 bases and 16 bases, there was a span of 14 bases. The CDR3 is 11 residues long. The CDR3 DNA sequence: TGTGCCAGCAGCCCGGGACCCCCCGGGTTTTTT. Translating it yields CASSPGPPGFF. Full variable domain (rest looked up from reference TRBV7-9 and TRBJ2-2): DTGVSQNPRHKITKRGQNVTFRCDPISEHNRLYWYRQTLGQGPEFLTYFQNEAQLEKSRLLSDRFSAERPKGSFSTLEIQRTEQGDSAMYLCASSPGPPGFFGEGSRLTVL.

The chain employs TRBV4-1 and TRBJ2-3; TRBD1 aligns across 8 bases. The V and J ends lost 0 bases and 0 bases, in that order; junction bases with no gene match: 5. Germline assignment: CDR1 MGHRA and CDR2 YSYEKL. This CDR3 region has 17 residues. The CDR3, as DNA: TGCGCCAGCAGCCAAGATGATGCAGGGGGCAGCACAGATACGCAGTATTTT. It yields the protein CASSQDDAGGSTDTQYF.

This chain uses TRBV4-1 with TRBJ2-1; D could derive from TRBD1 or TRBD2 (5 bases each). CDR3 length equals 15 residues. V lost 4 bases and J 8 bases, leaving 18 bases between the germline ends. Looked up from germline, CDR1 is MGHRA and CDR2 is YSYEKL. As DNA, the CDR3 is TGCGCCAGCAGCCTTCGGGACGGCGACGGCGATGAGCAGTTCTTC. It translates to CASSLRDGDGDEQFF.

Written as DNA, the CDR3 is TGCGCCAGCAGCCAAGTCTCCGGGGCATCCCTGTTGGCTTTCTTT. This encodes CASSQVSGASLLAFF. This chain links TRBV4-1 with TRBJ1-1, with D perhaps matching TRBD1 (5 bases). Between the trimmed V and J ends, which lost 1 base and 11 bases, there was a span of 20 bases. Germline lookup yields CDR1 MGHRA and CDR2 YSYEKL. This CDR3 is 15 amino acids long.

The chain joins TRBV7-8 to TRBJ2-1, with TRBD1 as a possible D gene (6 bases). This CDR3 is built from 18 residues. Germline V gives CDR1 SGHVS, CDR2 FQNEAQ. Trimming pared 0 bases from V and 1 base from J, leaving 16 bases between. CDR3 region: CASSLALMGAESYNEQFF. DNA of the CDR3: TGTGCCAGCAGCTTAGCGCTCATGGGGGCGGAATCCTACAATGAGCAGTTCTTC.

The rearrangement joins TRBV7-8 to TRBJ1-6; D uncertain. This CDR3 is built from 13 residues. The germline CDR1 and CDR2 sequences are SGHVS and FQNEAQ. With 2 bases removed from V and 15 bases from J, the gap between germline ends came to 14 bases. The CDR3 sequence is CASSLSYELILHF. The CDR3 coding sequence is TGTGCCAGCAGCTTATCATACGAGTTAATCCTCCACTTT.

This chain uses TRBV11-2 with TRBJ2-2; 9 bases fit TRBD1. The V gene end was trimmed by 5 bases and the J gene end by 2 bases; junction bases not matched to a gene: 3. The CDR3 is made up of 15 amino acids. The germline V gene has CDR1 SGHAT and CDR2 FQNNGV. The CDR3 DNA sequence: TGTGCCAGCAGCCCTACAGGGGGCAACACCGGGGAGCTGTTTTTT. The encoded protein is CASSPTGGNTGELFF. The full variable domain, rest sourced from reference TRBV11-2 and TRBJ2-2, is EAGVAQSPRYKIIEKRQSVAFWCNPISGHATLYWYQQILGQGPKLLIQFQNNGVVDDSQLPKDRFSAERLKGVDSTLKIQPAKLEDSAVYLCASSPTGGNTGELFFGEGSRLTVL.

The chain's CDR3 is CASSLTRVTYNEQFF. CDR3 DNA: TGCGCCAGCAGCTTGACCAGGGTGACCTACAATGAGCAGTTCTTC. The J gene is TRBJ2-1, the V gene TRBV5-1; D may be TRBD1 (5 bases). V was trimmed by 1 base and J by 2 bases, leaving 10 bases between them. The CDR3 covers 15 residues. The germline V gene encodes CDR1 SGHRS and CDR2 YFSETQ.

This rearrangement joins TRBV9 to TRBJ2-7; TRBD2 matches at 9 bases. Germline loops: CDR1 SGDLS, CDR2 YYNGEE. V was pared by 1 base and J by 5 bases, with 4 bases of the junction left unmatched. This CDR3 comprises 14 residues. The CDR3 DNA reads TGTGCCAGCAGCGTATCTAGCGGGATCGACGAGCAGTACTTC. Its translation: CASSVSSGIDEQYF.

This clone was seen once. The rearrangement links TRBV11-1 to TRBJ2-1; D unclear. From germline, CDR1 is SGHAT and CDR2 FQDESV (reference sequence). The CDR3 runs to 12 residues. Deletions cut 4 bases from V and 7 bases from J, with 8 bases between. The CDR3 spells CASSSPLNEQFF. CDR3 DNA sequence: TGTGCCAGCAGCTCACCTTTGAATGAGCAGTTCTTC.

On this clone: Other DNA sequences in the same sample also yield this CDR3. This chain links TRBV28 with TRBJ2-5; D not certain. The V end lost 3 bases, the J end lost 4 bases, and 3 bases lay between the germline ends. The CDR3 extends over 11 amino acids. Germline loops: CDR1 MDHEN, CDR2 SYDVKM. The CDR3, as DNA: TGTGCCAGCAGTTTGTTAGAGACCCAGTACTTC. The encoded protein is CASSLLETQYF.

This rearrangement joins TRBV9 to TRBJ2-3; D is ambiguous. CDR3 length: 15 amino acids. Trimming took off 0 bases at V and 4 bases at J, with 12 bases between the two ends. Germline lookup yields CDR1 SGDLS and CDR2 YYNGEE. DNA for the CDR3: TGTGCCAGCAGCGTAGGGGTCATCGGCTCAGATACGCAGTATTTT. This encodes CASSVGVIGSDTQYF.

The chain employs TRBV7-9 and TRBJ2-6; D is unclear. Trimming stripped 5 bases from V and 2 bases from J, with 10 bases between. The CDR3 has 15 residues. Germline V gene sequence: CDR1 SEHNR, CDR2 FQNEAQ (reference sequence). In DNA, the CDR3 is TGTGCCAGCAGCCAGCAGGATGCTGGGGCCAACGTCCTGACTTTC. Translating it yields CASSQQDAGANVLTF.

CDR3 DNA: TGCGCCAGCAGCTTGGAAAAATGGGGGGCTTCCTCACCCCTCCACTTT. It yields the protein CASSLEKWGASSPLHF. V gene TRBV5-1 combines with J gene TRBJ1-6, with a weak D call TRBD1 (6 bases). The V end lost 0 bases, the J end lost 10 bases, and 17 bases lay between the germline ends. Germline V lookup: CDR1 SGHRS, CDR2 YFSETQ. This CDR3 is 16 amino acids long. Full variable domain (rest looked up from reference TRBV5-1 and TRBJ1-6): KAGVTQTPRYLIKTRGQQVTLSCSPISGHRSVSWYQQTPGQGLQFLFEYFSETQRNKGNFPGRFSGRQFSNSRSEMNVSTLELGDSALYLCASSLEKWGASSPLHFGNGTRLTVT.

The V gene is TRBV7-6, the J gene TRBJ1-2; D possibly corresponds to TRBD1 (6 bases). Germline CDR1 SGHVS, CDR2 FNYEAQ. The CDR3 has 15 residues. V shed 6 bases and J shed 3 bases, with 17 bases lying between them. This CDR3 reads CASSQEGVKDYGYTF. For the CDR3, the DNA is TGTGCCAGCAGTCAAGAGGGGGTCAAGGACTATGGCTACACCTTC.

The chain is built from TRBV9 and TRBJ2-1, with TRBD1 matching over 9 bases. Germline-derived CDR1 and CDR2 are SGDLS and YYNGEE. With V trimmed by 7 bases and J by 9 bases, 8 bases remained unmatched. The CDR3 spans 13 residues. In DNA form, the CDR3 reads TGTGCCAGCGGGACAGGGTTCTTCAGTGAGCAGTTCTTC. This encodes CASGTGFFSEQFF.

This sequence joins TRBV7-8 and TRBJ2-7; 11 nucleotides match TRBD2. Trimming took 3 bases from V and 3 from J; bases not matched to a gene: 13. The CDR3 runs 18 residues. Germline CDR1 and CDR2: SGHVS and FQNEAQ. The CDR3 coding sequence is TGTGCCAGCAGCTTCCCCGGGACTAGCGGTCCCCGGTACTACGAGCAGTACTTC. It codes for CASSFPGTSGPRYYEQYF. Complete variable domain (other parts from reference TRBV7-8 and TRBJ2-7): GAGVSQSPRYKVAKRGQDVALRCDPISGHVSLFWYQQALGQGPEFLTYFQNEAQLDKSGLPSDRFFAERPEGSVSTLKIQRTQQEDSAVYLCASSFPGTSGPRYYEQYFGPGTRLTVT.

This clone was picked up one time. The chain has TRBV4-1 and TRBJ2-7, with 10 bases that match TRBD2. CDR3 size: 14 residues. The germline V gene has CDR1 MGHRA and CDR2 YSYEKL. Germline trimming cut 5 bases from V and 3 bases from J; bases unmatched to any gene: 4. The CDR3 loop is CASSAGLADYEQYF. The CDR3 bases are TGCGCCAGCAGCGCCGGACTAGCGGACTACGAGCAGTACTTC.

CDR3 DNA: TGTGCCAGCAGTGAACTAGCGGAGTGGGATACGCAGTATTTT. Translating gives CASSELAEWDTQYF. The chain is built from TRBV25-1 and TRBJ2-3, with TRBD2 identical over 7 bases. There are 14 residues in the CDR3. Germline trimming cut 2 bases from V and 6 bases from J; bases unmatched to any gene: 5. Germline lookup yields CDR1 MGHDK and CDR2 SYGVNS.

This chain connects TRBV27 to TRBJ2-6; unclear D gene. This CDR3 region has 15 residues. Germline-derived CDR1 and CDR2 are MNHEY and SMNVEV (reference sequence). V was shortened by 4 bases and J by 2 bases, with 9 bases between the two germline ends. CDR3 DNA: TGTGCCAGCAGTTATGTGGGCACTGGGGCCAACGTCCTGACTTTC. Protein: CASSYVGTGANVLTF.

The chain carries TRBV19 and TRBJ2-7, with 7 bases lining up with TRBD2. The CDR3 sequence is 16 residues long. CDR1 and CDR2 (germline): LNHDA, SQIVND (reference sequence). Trimming took 3 bases from V and 3 from J; bases not matched to a gene: 11. Here the CDR3 reads CASSMRLAIPYYEQYF. DNA of the CDR3: TGTGCCAGTAGTATGAGACTAGCCATACCTTACTACGAGCAGTACTTC. Supplemented by reference TRBV19 and TRBJ2-7, the full variable domain reads DGGITQSPKYLFRKEGQNVTLSCEQNLNHDAMYWYRQDPGQGLRLIYYSQIVNDFQKGDIAEGYSVSREKKESFPLTVTSAQKNPTAFYLCASSMRLAIPYYEQYFGPGTRLTVT.

The J gene is TRBJ2-7, the V gene TRBV13, with 12 bases that match TRBD2. Germline lookup yields CDR1 PRHDT and CDR2 FYEKMQ (reference sequence). The junction had 5 bases not matched to a gene; V was cut back by 4 bases and J by 1 base. The CDR3 is 16 residues long. CDR3 sequence (DNA): TGTGCCAGCAGCTGGGTAGGGACTAGCGGGTCCTACGAGCAGTACTTC. This codes for CASSWVGTSGSYEQYF.

This sequence joins TRBV6-1 and TRBJ2-7, with no clear D. Germline CDR1 and CDR2: MNHNS and SASEGT. This CDR3 is built from 13 residues. Trimming removed 2 bases at V and 1 base at J, with 6 bases between. CDR3 protein: CASSEMVSYEQYF. In DNA, the CDR3 is TGTGCCAGCAGTGAAATGGTTTCCTACGAGCAGTACTTC.

CDR3 sequence reads: CASSPSSGTMDTEAFF. The CDR3 nucleotides are TGTGCCAGCAGCCCCTCCTCCGGGACAATGGACACTGAAGCTTTCTTT. The rearrangement uses TRBV9 and TRBJ1-1, with a tentative D call TRBD1 (6 bases). V lost 4 bases and J lost 3, with 19 bases in between. The CDR3 runs 16 residues. CDR1 SGDLS and CDR2 YYNGEE come from the germline V gene.

The count of this clone is one. V gene TRBV6-5 combines with J gene TRBJ2-7; 7 bases line up with TRBD2. This CDR3 has 12 residues. Trimming took 8 bases from V and 8 from J; bases not matched to a gene: 9. Germline CDR1 MNHEY, CDR2 SVGAGI. Here the CDR3 reads CASFPGEGQQYF. DNA for the CDR3: TGTGCCAGCTTCCCTGGGGAGGGTCAGCAGTACTTC.

The CDR3 is CASSQEPRHTDTQYF. CDR3 in DNA: TGCGCCAGCAGCCAAGAGCCCCGACACACAGATACGCAGTATTTT. The chain is built from TRBV4-1 and TRBJ2-3; unclear D gene. This CDR3 spans 15 amino acids. V was shortened by 0 bases and J by 2 bases, with 9 bases between the two germline ends. The germline V gene encodes CDR1 MGHRA and CDR2 YSYEKL.

The chain couples TRBV6-6 to TRBJ2-7; 9 nucleotides line up with TRBD1. The CDR3 runs to 14 residues. The ends lost 4 bases at V and 0 bases at J; junction bases unmatched: 1. Germline V lookup: CDR1 MNHNY, CDR2 SVGAGI (reference sequence). The CDR3 here is CASSSGQGSYEQYF. CDR3 DNA sequence: TGTGCCAGCAGTTCGGGACAGGGCTCCTACGAGCAGTACTTC.

The V and J genes are TRBV7-8 and TRBJ2-2, with D tentatively TRBD2 (5 bases). The CDR3 sequence is 16 residues long. V gave up 5 bases and J gave up 5 bases, with 18 bases separating them. In germline, CDR1 is SGHVS, CDR2 FQNEAQ. In DNA, the CDR3 is TGTGCCAGCAGCACAAAACTACTAGGAGGAACCGGGGAGCTGTTTTTT. This sequence encodes CASSTKLLGGTGELFF.

On this clone: Other DNA sequences in the same sample also yield this CDR3. V is TRBV9 and J is TRBJ2-7; tentative D call: TRBD2 (5 bases). Trimming shortened V by 4 bases and J by 1 base, and 9 bases separated the two germline ends. Germline V gene lookup returns CDR1 SGDLS and CDR2 YYNGEE. The CDR3 has 13 residues. The CDR3 DNA reads as TGTGCCAGCAGCTTAAGCGGTTCCTACGAGCAGTACTTC. It is translated as CASSLSGSYEQYF.

The chain combines TRBV5-4 with TRBJ2-7; weak D call: TRBD2 (7 bases). This CDR3 spans 14 amino acids. V was shortened by 4 bases and J by 4 bases, with 15 bases between the two germline ends. Per the germline V gene, CDR1 is SGHNT and CDR2 is YYREEE (reference sequence). The CDR3: CASSIMGGRYEQYF. The CDR3 nucleotides read TGTGCCAGCAGCATTATGGGGGGGCGTTACGAGCAGTACTTC.

The V and J genes are TRBV5-4 and TRBJ1-1, with 7 bases that match TRBD1. The germline V gene has CDR1 SGHNT and CDR2 YYREEE (reference sequence). V trimming: 3 bases; J trimming: 0 bases; junction bases outside the gene matches: 2. CDR3 length: 14 amino acids. CDR3 nucleotide sequence: TGTGCCAGCAGCTGGGACAGTATGAACACTGAAGCTTTCTTT. Protein product: CASSWDSMNTEAFF.

The chain carries TRBV5-1 and TRBJ2-7; maybe TRBD1 (5 bases). V was pared by 2 bases and J by 7 bases, with 16 bases between. Germline assignment: CDR1 SGHRS and CDR2 YFSETQ. The CDR3 has 14 amino acids. CDR3 residues: CASSFGRVPPEQYF. CDR3 DNA: TGCGCCAGCAGCTTCGGCAGGGTTCCTCCTGAGCAGTACTTC.